This section outlines one T cell receptor (beta chain) sequence together with its context. The specificity of this receptor is unknown. No much larger clone is present one base from it, and per-base qualities are unavailable. One collaborating source in Seattle enrolled patients while the patients were actively infected and followed the patients over time throughout the course of disease. Whole blood was collected in K2EDTA tubes by collaborating institutions according to the institutions' own protocols. For TCRbeta analysis, collaborator samples were shipped as frozen whole blood, as isolated PBMCs, or as DNA extracted from either sample type. From its cysteine to its phenylalanine, the CDR3 spans 19 amino acids. The DNA shown is the 57-base CDR3, in frame from base 1. Sequences MDHEN (CDR1) and SYDVKM (CDR2) are obtained from the germline V gene. Ends trimmed: V by 2 bases, J by 0 bases; bases unmatched to a gene: 9.

The sample belongs to a study of blood T cell repertoires in COVID-19 (TCRdb year 2020). Notes on the research overall: Collaborator samples came from the United States, Italy and Spain and covered acute and convalescent phases of COVID-19. The prospective study material was composed of cDNA or gDNA derived from T cells, B-cell-depleted T cells, or PBMCs. The dataset comprised deeply sampled blood TCRbeta repertoires from subjects exposed to, actively infected with, or recovered from COVID-19. The repertoires were released in a freely available public database meant as a resource for research on the immune response to SARS-CoV-2. The samples were drawn from two sources: the first 160 participants of the ongoing ImmuneRACE study, and 950 to 1,500 subjects contributed by 6 global collaborators. Sample metadata almost always included a de-identified subject ID, COVID-19 status, age in years and sex. HLA class I and class II types, where available, came from metadata supplied by the sample provider rather than from assay-based typing. Broad study findings and their caveats: The quantity of clinical and demographic metadata differed by source and by participant and was supplied without curation.

TCRbeta CDR3 regions were amplified from genomic DNA by means of the immunoSEQ Assay, a bias-controlled multiplex PCR. As for the authors' bioinformatics: The number of nucleated cells in each sample was estimated from the amplification of reference gene primers within the assay. To quantify the absolute abundance of each unique TCRbeta CDR3 rearrangement, sequence reads were collapsed and filtered. For each sample, productive Simpson clonality was calculated by taking the square root of Simpson's diversity index across productive rearrangements. The table comes from immuneACCESS by way of TCRdb, which keeps in-frame sequences with V and J called. Part of the clones is missing from these tables; in studies checked, under half for an unresolved V gene and the rest for unknown reasons. That table gives V, J and clone size, and the DNA gave D and trimming. This sample comprises tens of thousands of clones, 84% of them detected only once. About an eighth of the sample rests with the top ten.

The TCR was taken from a man aged 45-65 years with COVID-19, enrolled during active disease. The sequence is built from TRBV28 and TRBJ2-6; 8 bases in between match TRBD2. Sequenced: peripheral blood. The nucleotide sequence is given as TGTGCCAGCAGTTTAGATTGGGGCAGCGGGAGCTCTGGGGCCAACGTCCTGACTTTC. This encodes CASSLDWGSGSSGANVLTF.